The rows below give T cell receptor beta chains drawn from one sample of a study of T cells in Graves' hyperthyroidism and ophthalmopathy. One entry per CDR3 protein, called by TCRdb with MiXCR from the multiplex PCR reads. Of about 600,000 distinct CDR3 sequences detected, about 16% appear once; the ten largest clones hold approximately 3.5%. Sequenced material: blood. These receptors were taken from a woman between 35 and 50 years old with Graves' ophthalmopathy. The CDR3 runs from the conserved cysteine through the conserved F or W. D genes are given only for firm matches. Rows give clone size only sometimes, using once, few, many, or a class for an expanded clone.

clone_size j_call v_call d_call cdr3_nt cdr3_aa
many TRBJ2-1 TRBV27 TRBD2 TGTGCCAGCAGTTCCAAAAGCGGGAGGAGATACAATGAGCAGTTCTTC CASSSKSGRRYNEQFF
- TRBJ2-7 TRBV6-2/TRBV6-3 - TGTGCCAGCAGTGCCGAGGGGCTTTCCGAGGAGCAGTACTTC CASSAEGLSEEQYF
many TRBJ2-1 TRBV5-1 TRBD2 TGCGCCTCCCGAAAGGCTAGCGGGAGCGGGGGCTACAATGAGCAGTTCTTC CASRKASGSGGYNEQFF
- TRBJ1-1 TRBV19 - TGTGCCAGTACTCGGCAAAACACTGAAGCTTTCTTT CASTRQNTEAFF
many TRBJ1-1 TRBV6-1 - TGTGCTTGCCGTGGAGGCATGAACACTGAAGCTTTCTTT CACRGGMNTEAFF
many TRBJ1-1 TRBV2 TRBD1 TGTGCCAGCAGGGGGACAGGGGGGACTGAAGCTTTCTTT CASRGTGGTEAFF
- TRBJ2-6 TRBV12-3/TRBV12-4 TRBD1 TGTGCCAGCAGTTCCCGGCAGGGGGCGAACTCTGGGGCCAACGTCCTGACTTTC CASSSRQGANSGANVLTF
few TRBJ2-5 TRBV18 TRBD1 TGTGCCAGCTCACGCATCCCGGGACAGGGGGTTTCAGAGACCCAGTACTTC CASSRIPGQGVSETQYF
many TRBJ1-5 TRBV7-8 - TGTGCCAGCACCCCTAGCTGGGGCAAGCGCGATCAGCCCCAGCATTTT CASTPSWGKRDQPQHF
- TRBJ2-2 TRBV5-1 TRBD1 TGCGCCAGCAGCTTGGCCGGATTCTCTTTGACAGGGGGCTTCGGGGAGCTGTTTTTT CASSLAGFSLTGGFGELFF
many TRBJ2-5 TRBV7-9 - TGTGCCAGCAGCCCTAAGGGCCCTGAGACCCAGTACTTC CASSPKGPETQYF
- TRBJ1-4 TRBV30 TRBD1 TGTGCCTGGAGTCGACAGGGGGTTGGAGAAAAACTGTTTTTT CAWSRQGVGEKLFF
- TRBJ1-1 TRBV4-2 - TGTGCCAGCAGCCAAGATGAAGGCGACACTGAAGCTTTCTTT CASSQDEGDTEAFF
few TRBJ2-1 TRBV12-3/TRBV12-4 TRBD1 TGTGCCAGCAGTGACCCGGGACAGGGGGCCTATGAGCAGTTCTTC CASSDPGQGAYEQFF
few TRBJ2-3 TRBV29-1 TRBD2 TGCAGCGTGAAAATTGGGACTAGCGGGCGGACAGATACGCAGTATTTT CSVKIGTSGRTDTQYF
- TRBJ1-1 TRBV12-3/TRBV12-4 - TGTGCCAGCAGTCCCGAACAGGGATGGAACACTGAAGCTTTCTTT CASSPEQGWNTEAFF
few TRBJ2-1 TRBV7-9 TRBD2 TGTGCCAGCAGCTTTTCACCTAGCGGCGGGGAGCAGTTCTTC CASSFSPSGGEQFF
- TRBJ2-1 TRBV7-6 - TGTGCCAGCAGCTTAGTTGGGGCTAGCGAATACAATGAGCAGTTCTTC CASSLVGASEYNEQFF
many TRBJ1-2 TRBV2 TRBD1 TGTGCCAGCAGTGCCTCCAGGACAGGGGGAGATGGCTACACCTTC CASSASRTGGDGYTF
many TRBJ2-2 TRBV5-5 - TGTGCCAGCAGCTCAGTCTGGGGAGTAGCCGGGGAGCTGTTTTTT CASSSVWGVAGELFF
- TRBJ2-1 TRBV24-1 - TGTGCCACCAGTGATGACAGGTCCTCCTACAATGAGCAGTTCTTC CATSDDRSSYNEQFF
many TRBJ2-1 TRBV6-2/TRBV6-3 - TGTGCCAGCAGTCCCCGTAGGGCTGCAATTGAGCAGTTCTTC CASSPRRAAIEQFF
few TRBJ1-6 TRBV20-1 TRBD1 TGCAGTGCTAGACCCAGACAGGGACATAATTCACCCCTCCACTTT CSARPRQGHNSPLHF
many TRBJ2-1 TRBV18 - TGTGCCAGCTCACCAATGTTAGGGTCGAGGATCGGTGAGCAGTTCTTC CASSPMLGSRIGEQFF
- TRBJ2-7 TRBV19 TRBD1 TGTGCCAGTAGTCCGACAGGGATGGGGAACGAGCAGTACTTC CASSPTGMGNEQYF
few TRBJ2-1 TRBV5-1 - TGCGCCAGCAGCTTCAATGGGGGTGAGCAGTTCTTC CASSFNGGEQFF
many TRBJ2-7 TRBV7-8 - TGTGCCAGCAGCTCCCCCGTTTATACGCAGGGAGGCGAGCAGTACTTC CASSSPVYTQGGEQYF
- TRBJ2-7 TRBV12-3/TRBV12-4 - TGTGCCAGCAGTTCAACGGGACTGGCCTACGAGCAGCACTTC CASSSTGLAYEQHF
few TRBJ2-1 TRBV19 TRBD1 TGTGCCAGTAGTGAGGGGGCGACGAATGAGCAGTTCTTC CASSEGATNEQFF
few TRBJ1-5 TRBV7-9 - TGTGCCAGCAGCTTAGTCGGAGGGCCGGGGGGTCGAAATCAGCCCCAGCATTTT CASSLVGGPGGRNQPQHF
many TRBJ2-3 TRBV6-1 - TGCACCTCTTCGGCCACGAGACGGGCGCAGTATTTT CTSSATRRAQYF
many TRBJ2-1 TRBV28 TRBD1 TGTGCCAGCAGTTCATCCGGGACAGGGAAAGGCGAGCAGTTCTTC CASSSSGTGKGEQFF
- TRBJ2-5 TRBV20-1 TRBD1 TGCAGTGCTACAGGACAGGCACCAACAGAGACCCAGTACTTC CSATGQAPTETQYF
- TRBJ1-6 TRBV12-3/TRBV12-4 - TGTGCCAGCAGCCGCTCCCCCGAAAGTAGTAATAATTCACCCCTCCACTTT CASSRSPESSNNSPLHF
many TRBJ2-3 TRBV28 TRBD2 TGTGCCAGCACCTTGGGACTAGGTTCCGTGGCGGCAGATACGCAGTATTTT CASTLGLGSVAADTQYF
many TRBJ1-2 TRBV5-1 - TGCGCCAGCAGCTTGGCCATGCGGGGCGACGGCTACACCTTC CASSLAMRGDGYTF
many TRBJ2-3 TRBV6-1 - TGTGCCAGCAGGGATCGGGCCGGACGGCAGGCAGATACGCAGTATTTT CASRDRAGRQADTQYF
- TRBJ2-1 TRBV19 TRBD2 TGTGCCAGTAGTAGGACTAGCGGGATGAATGAGCAGTTCTTC CASSRTSGMNEQFF
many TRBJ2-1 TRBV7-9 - TGTGCCAGCAGCTTAGGCGGACTCCCTAATGAGCAGTTCTTC CASSLGGLPNEQFF
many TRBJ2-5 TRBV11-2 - TGTGCCAGCAGCTTAGAAGGGAAGACCCAGTACTTC CASSLEGKTQYF
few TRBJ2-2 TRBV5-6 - TGTGCCAGCAGCTTGGATATACCCGGGGAGCTGTTTTTT CASSLDIPGELFF
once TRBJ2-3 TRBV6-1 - TGCGCCAGCAGTGTTAGCGGCCTGAGCACAGATACGCAGTATTTT CASSVSGLSTDTQYF
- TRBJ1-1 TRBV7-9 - TGTGCCAGCAGGGATTTCGTAGGGATGGGGAACACTGAAGCTTTCTTT CASRDFVGMGNTEAFF
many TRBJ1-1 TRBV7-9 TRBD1 TGTGCCAGCAGCTGGGGACAGGGGGCGCGAACTGAAGCTTTCTTT CASSWGQGARTEAFF
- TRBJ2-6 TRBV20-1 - TGCAGTGCCAGACCAGGCTCTGGGGCCAACGTCCTGACTTTC CSARPGSGANVLTF
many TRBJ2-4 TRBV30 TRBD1 TGTGCCTGGAGTGTCCTGAGACAGGGAAACATTCAGTACTTC CAWSVLRQGNIQYF
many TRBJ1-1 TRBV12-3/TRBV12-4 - TGTGCCAGCAGAAGACCGAGGGCCACTGAAGCTTTCTTT CASRRPRATEAFF
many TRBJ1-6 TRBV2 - TGTGCCAGCAGACCACAGGGAGGATATAATTCACCCCTCCACTTT CASRPQGGYNSPLHF
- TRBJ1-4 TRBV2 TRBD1 TGTGCCAGCAGGGTACAGGGGGCCGCGCATGAAAAACTGTTTTTT CASRVQGAAHEKLFF
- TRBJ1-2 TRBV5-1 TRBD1 TGCGCCAGCAGCTTGGCCGGGACAGGGGGACTAGGGTATGGCTACACCTTC CASSLAGTGGLGYGYTF